Following are 25 T cell receptor beta chains from one sample sequenced in a study of shared clonotypes between healthy human individuals. The protocol was immunoSEQ multiplex PCR, while the TCRdb copy is restricted to in-frame clones and leaves out a portion. The table has some 2 million clones, around 96% seen once. Selected positively for CCR7 and CD45RO-negative, naive CD8 cells excluded terminally differentiated effector memory CD45RA+ cells. The sequenced sample consisted of naive CD8+ T cells sorted from blood. Receptors originate from a man in his late teens or twenties in good health.

The chain joins TRBV6-1 to TRBJ1-6, with D possibly TRBD1 on 6 matching bases. Germline V gene sequence: CDR1 MNHNS, CDR2 SASEGT. The CDR3 is 15 amino acids. Trimming took 5 bases from V and 7 from J, leaving 15 bases between them. The CDR3 loop is CASSSGTLANSPLHF. The CDR3 nucleotides read TGTGCCAGCAGTTCCGGGACACTAGCGAATTCACCCCTCCACTTT.

V gene TRBV28 combines with J gene TRBJ1-2; TRBD1 might be the D (5 bases). The germline CDR1 and CDR2 sequences are MDHEN and SYDVKM. V was clipped by 5 bases and J by 8 bases, with 24 bases between them. The CDR3 has 16 residues. CDR3 DNA sequence: TGTGCCAGCAGTCCACACCCGGGGCAGGGAGGTTACGGCTACACCTTC. Its protein is CASSPHPGQGGYGYTF.

Details on this clone: The sample contains more than one DNA sequence encoding this CDR3. The rearrangement uses TRBV7-8 and TRBJ2-5; 11 nucleotides agree with TRBD2. This CDR3 contains 16 residues. Trimming took 4 bases from V and 1 from J; bases not matched to a gene: 5. Germline V CDR1 and CDR2: SGHVS, FQNEAQ. Here the CDR3 reads CASSSRLAGLQETQYF. CDR3 bases: TGTGCCAGCAGCTCGCGACTAGCGGGACTCCAAGAGACCCAGTACTTC.

This chain joins TRBV27 and TRBJ2-1; 9 nucleotides align to TRBD1. This CDR3 contains 14 residues. Germline CDR1 and CDR2: MNHEY and SMNVEV (reference sequence). V trimming: 10 bases; J trimming: 4 bases; junction bases outside the gene matches: 8. CDR3 sequence (DNA): TGTGCCACCGCCAGAGGACAGGGGTACAATGAGCAGTTCTTC. This encodes CATARGQGYNEQFF.

CDR3 region: CASSFLSSYNSPLHF. CDR3 bases: TGTGCCAGCAGCTTTTTGAGCTCCTATAATTCACCCCTCCACTTT. This chain links TRBV5-4 with TRBJ1-6; no clear D. V was pared by 2 bases and J by 0 bases, with 6 bases between. CDR1 is SGHNT, CDR2 YYREEE, per germline (reference sequence). The CDR3 consists of 15 residues.

This chain joins TRBV7-6 and TRBJ1-1; D gene ambiguous. Germline V gene sequence: CDR1 SGHVS, CDR2 FNYEAQ. V was clipped by 2 bases and J by 3 bases, with 19 bases between them. The CDR3 extends over 17 amino acids. CDR3 amino acids: CASSLIGWEARDTEAFF. The DNA of the CDR3 is TGTGCCAGCAGCTTAATAGGGTGGGAGGCGAGGGACACTGAAGCTTTCTTT.

The rearrangement joins TRBV4-3 to TRBJ1-1; D is uncertain. CDR1 is LGHNA, CDR2 YSLEER, per germline. This CDR3 has 15 residues. Trimming cost V 3 bases and J 2 bases, with 13 bases left between them. In nucleotides, the CDR3 is TGCGCCAGCAGCCATAGCTTGGGAACCAACACTGAAGCTTTCTTT. It is translated as CASSHSLGTNTEAFF.

The rearrangement links TRBV6-5 to TRBJ2-2; a weak D match, TRBD1 (5 bases). The length of the CDR3 is 15 residues. Trimming took off 3 bases at V and 7 bases at J, with 15 bases between the two ends. The germline CDR1 and CDR2 sequences are MNHEY and SVGAGI. CDR3 region: CASSYGAGPIGELFF. The CDR3 DNA reads as TGTGCCAGCAGTTATGGGGCAGGGCCGATCGGGGAGCTGTTTTTT.

This clone was found once. This chain connects TRBV5-5 to TRBJ2-7; tentatively, D is TRBD2 (6 bases). This CDR3 spans 14 amino acids. Trimming cost V 4 bases and J 4 bases, with 15 bases left between them. The germline gives CDR1 SGHKS, CDR2 YYEKEE (reference sequence). CDR3 region: CASSNAEGRYEQYF. CDR3 nucleotides: TGTGCCAGCAGCAACGCGGAGGGGCGGTACGAGCAGTACTTC.

Worth noting for this clone: Additional DNA sequences in this sample encode the identical CDR3. The chain uses TRBV27 and TRBJ2-7, with TRBD2 as a possible D gene (5 bases). Germline CDR1 reads MNHEY; CDR2 reads SMNVEV (reference sequence). V lost 0 bases, J lost 2 bases, and 8 bases lay in between. The CDR3 loop spans 14 amino acids. This CDR3 is CASSLSGNPYEQYF. The CDR3, as DNA: TGTGCCAGCAGTTTATCCGGGAACCCCTACGAGCAGTACTTC.

This clone was seen only once. The rearrangement joins TRBV30 to TRBJ1-5; TRBD1 aligns across 8 bases. Germline lookup yields CDR1 GTSNPN and CDR2 SVGIG (reference sequence). The length of the CDR3 is 14 residues. J was trimmed by 5 bases and V by 2 bases; bases with no gene match: 5. CDR3: CAWSPGQGDQPQHF. The CDR3 coding sequence is TGTGCCTGGAGTCCTGGACAGGGCGATCAGCCCCAGCATTTT.

This rearrangement joins TRBV27 to TRBJ2-3, with TRBD2 matching 13 bases. CDR3 length equals 16 residues. Germline lookup yields CDR1 MNHEY and CDR2 SMNVEV (reference sequence). Trimming at V came to 3 bases and at J to 4 bases, leaving 4 bases not matched to a gene. The CDR3 DNA is TGTGCCAGCAGTTTGCTAACTAGCGGGGGGGCAGATACGCAGTATTTT. This encodes CASSLLTSGGADTQYF.

The chain recombines TRBV6-5 with TRBJ1-5; D gene uncertain. Trimming left V 8 bases short and J 0 bases short, with 14 bases between. Germline lookup yields CDR1 MNHEY and CDR2 SVGAGI. This CDR3 has 15 amino acids. The CDR3 DNA is TGTGCCAGCCGAGAGACGGTAGTTAGCAATCAGCCCCAGCATTTT. It yields the protein CASRETVVSNQPQHF.

For this clone: Other DNA sequences in this sample translate to the same CDR3. This rearrangement joins TRBV6-5 to TRBJ1-2, with 9 positions matching TRBD1. The CDR3 length is 13 residues. Per the germline V gene, CDR1 is MNHEY and CDR2 is SVGAGI. The J segment lost 7 bases and the V segment lost 4 bases, leaving 4 bases of the junction unmatched. The CDR3 region is CASSSGQGSGYTF. In DNA, the CDR3 is TGTGCCAGCAGTTCCGGACAGGGGAGTGGCTACACCTTC.

This clone has just one count. The chain uses TRBV4-3 and TRBJ2-7, with D uncertain. This CDR3 has 13 residues. CDR1 is LGHNA and CDR2 is YSLEER in the germline V gene. The ends were cut back, 1 base at V and 4 bases at J, with 8 bases in the middle. Here the CDR3 reads CASSQGLEYEQYF. The DNA for the CDR3 is TGCGCCAGCAGCCAAGGATTGGAGTACGAGCAGTACTTC.

The chain combines TRBV7-9 with TRBJ1-5; D gene uncertain. Trimming shortened V by 1 base and J by 4 bases, and 8 bases separated the two germline ends. Germline lookup yields CDR1 SEHNR and CDR2 FQNEAQ (reference sequence). CDR3 length: 14 residues. In DNA form, the CDR3 reads TGTGCCAGCAGCTTAGGCGAGGCTAATCAGCCCCAGCATTTT. Translating it yields CASSLGEANQPQHF.

This clone was detected only a few times. This CDR3 is also generated by other DNA sequences in the sample. The gene calls are TRBV19 and TRBJ1-1; D is unresolved. CDR3 length equals 13 residues. CDR1 LNHDA and CDR2 SQIVND come from the germline V gene (reference sequence). Trimming took 3 bases from V and 1 from J, leaving 6 bases between them. The chain's CDR3 is CASSMRENTEAFF. The CDR3 DNA reads TGTGCCAGTAGTATGCGGGAGAACACTGAAGCTTTCTTT.

The V call is TRBV6-5, the J call TRBJ2-7; D possibly corresponds to TRBD2 (5 bases). The CDR3 is made up of 15 amino acids. The V and J ends lost 6 bases and 5 bases respectively, with 20 bases between them. Germline V gives CDR1 MNHEY, CDR2 SVGAGI. CDR3 protein: CASSLYLEGSHEQYF. CDR3 coding DNA: TGTGCCAGCAGCCTCTATTTGGAAGGGAGCCACGAGCAGTACTTC.

J is TRBJ2-1 and V is TRBV27; D is possibly TRBD2 (5 bases). There are 15 residues in the CDR3. Trimming removed 5 bases at V and 2 bases at J, with 13 bases between. Germline CDR1 is MNHEY and CDR2 is SMNVEV (reference sequence). CDR3 residues: CASSPERHTYNEQFF. CDR3 coding DNA: TGTGCCAGCAGTCCCGAGCGGCACACCTACAATGAGCAGTTCTTC.

This chain links TRBV18 with TRBJ1-4; 8 positions match TRBD1. V gave up 3 bases and J gave up 3 bases; unmatched junction bases: 15. Germline V gene data show CDR1 as KGHSH and CDR2 as LQKENI. This CDR3 comprises 19 residues. The CDR3 DNA is TGTGCCAGCTCACCGATTGCGAGGCGCCAGGGGGCATCTAATGAAAAACTGTTTTTT. Amino acids: CASSPIARRQGASNEKLFF.

The rearrangement joins TRBV19 to TRBJ2-7; D gene ambiguous. CDR3 size: 13 residues. Per germline, CDR1 LNHDA and CDR2 SQIVND (reference sequence). V lost 3 bases and J 2 bases, leaving 8 bases between the germline ends. The CDR3 reads CASSIFFPYEQYF. CDR3 bases: TGTGCCAGTAGTATCTTTTTCCCCTACGAGCAGTACTTC.

The chain recombines TRBV9 with TRBJ1-1, with TRBD1 as a possible D gene (5 bases). Germline V gives CDR1 SGDLS, CDR2 YYNGEE. Trimming shortened V by 3 bases and J by 3 bases, and 12 bases separated the two germline ends. The CDR3 totals 14 residues. DNA for the CDR3: TGTGCCAGCAGCGCGGGACGTACGGACACTGAAGCTTTCTTT. This gives the protein CASSAGRTDTEAFF.

The V and J genes are TRBV15 and TRBJ2-7; D is uncertain. Trimming pared 2 bases from V and 4 bases from J, leaving 12 bases between. There are 14 residues in the CDR3. Germline lookup yields CDR1 LNHNV and CDR2 YYDKDF (reference sequence). This CDR3 reads CATSRPPGLYEQYF. The DNA for the CDR3 is TGTGCCACCAGCAGACCCCCCGGCTTGTACGAGCAGTACTTC.

This clone was seen just once. The genes are TRBV7-9 and TRBJ2-2; no reliable D call. The CDR3 spans 14 residues. Trimming left V 3 bases short and J 1 base short, with 6 bases between. From germline, CDR1 is SEHNR and CDR2 FQNEAQ (reference sequence). The CDR3 loop reads CASSFPLNTGELFF. The DNA for the CDR3 is TGTGCCAGCAGCTTTCCCTTGAACACCGGGGAGCTGTTTTTT.

The V and J genes are TRBV5-6 and TRBJ2-5; D gene unclear. This CDR3 contains 12 residues. Between the trimmed V and J ends, which lost 2 bases and 5 bases, there was a span of 7 bases. Per the germline V gene, CDR1 is SGHDT and CDR2 is YYEEEE. CDR3 residues: CASSFTPETQYF. CDR3 nucleotide sequence: TGTGCCAGCAGCTTCACCCCGGAGACCCAGTACTTC.